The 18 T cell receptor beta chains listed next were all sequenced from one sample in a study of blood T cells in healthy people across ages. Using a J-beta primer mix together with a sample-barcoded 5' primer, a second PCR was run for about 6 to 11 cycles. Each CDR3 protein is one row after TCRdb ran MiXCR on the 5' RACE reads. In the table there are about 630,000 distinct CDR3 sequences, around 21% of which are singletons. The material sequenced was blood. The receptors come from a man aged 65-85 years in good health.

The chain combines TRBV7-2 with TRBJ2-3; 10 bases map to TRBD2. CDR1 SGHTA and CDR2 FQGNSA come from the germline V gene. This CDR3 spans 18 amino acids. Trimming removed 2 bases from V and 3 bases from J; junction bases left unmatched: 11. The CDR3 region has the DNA TGTGCCAGCAGCTTACGAATTCTAGCGGGAGAGAGTACAGATACGCAGTATTTT. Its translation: CASSLRILAGESTDTQYF.

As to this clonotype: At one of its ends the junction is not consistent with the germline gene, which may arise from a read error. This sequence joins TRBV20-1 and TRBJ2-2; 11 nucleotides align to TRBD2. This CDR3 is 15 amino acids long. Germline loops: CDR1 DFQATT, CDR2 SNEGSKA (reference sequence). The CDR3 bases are TGCAGTGCTAGACTAGCGGGAGGTGACACCGGGAAGCTGTTTTTT. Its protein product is CSARLAGGDTGKLFF.

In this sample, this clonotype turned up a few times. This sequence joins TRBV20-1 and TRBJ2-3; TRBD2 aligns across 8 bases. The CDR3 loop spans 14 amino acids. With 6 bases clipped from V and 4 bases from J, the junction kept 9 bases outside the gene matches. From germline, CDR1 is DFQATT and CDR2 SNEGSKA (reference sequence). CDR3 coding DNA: TGCAGTGCCTTAGCGGGATCAGGTTCAGATACGCAGTATTTT. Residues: CSALAGSGSDTQYF.

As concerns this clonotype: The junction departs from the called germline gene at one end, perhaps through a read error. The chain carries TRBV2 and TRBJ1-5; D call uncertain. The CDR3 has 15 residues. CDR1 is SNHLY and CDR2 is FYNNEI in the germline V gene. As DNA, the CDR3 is TGTGCCAGCAATGACTCACTGGCTAGCAATCAGCCTCAGCATTTT. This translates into CASNDSLASNQPQHF.

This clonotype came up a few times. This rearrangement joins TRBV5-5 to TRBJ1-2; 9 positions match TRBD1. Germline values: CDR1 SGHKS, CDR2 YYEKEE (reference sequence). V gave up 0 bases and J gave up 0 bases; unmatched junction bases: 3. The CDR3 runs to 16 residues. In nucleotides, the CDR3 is TGTGCCAGCAGCTTGGTACAGGGGGCAACTAACTATGGCTACACCTTC. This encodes CASSLVQGATNYGYTF.

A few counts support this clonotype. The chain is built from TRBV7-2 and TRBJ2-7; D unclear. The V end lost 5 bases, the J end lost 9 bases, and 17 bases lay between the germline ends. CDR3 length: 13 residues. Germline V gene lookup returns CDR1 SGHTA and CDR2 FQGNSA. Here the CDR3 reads CASSRIIGDGQYF. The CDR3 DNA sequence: TGTGCCAGCAGCCGAATTATCGGTGACGGGCAGTACTTC.

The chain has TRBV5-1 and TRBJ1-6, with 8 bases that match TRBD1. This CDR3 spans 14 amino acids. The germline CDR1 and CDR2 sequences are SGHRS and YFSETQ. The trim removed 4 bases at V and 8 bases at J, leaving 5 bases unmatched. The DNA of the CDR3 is TGCGCCAGCAGCCTGGACAGGGACTATTCACCCCTCCACTTT. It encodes CASSLDRDYSPLHF.

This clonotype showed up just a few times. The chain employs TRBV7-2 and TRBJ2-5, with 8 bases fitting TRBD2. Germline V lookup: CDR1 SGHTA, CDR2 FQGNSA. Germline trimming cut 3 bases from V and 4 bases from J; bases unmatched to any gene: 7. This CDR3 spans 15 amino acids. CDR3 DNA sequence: TGTGCCAGCAGCTTGTCAGCGGGAGTCGGAGAGACCCAGTACTTC. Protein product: CASSLSAGVGETQYF.

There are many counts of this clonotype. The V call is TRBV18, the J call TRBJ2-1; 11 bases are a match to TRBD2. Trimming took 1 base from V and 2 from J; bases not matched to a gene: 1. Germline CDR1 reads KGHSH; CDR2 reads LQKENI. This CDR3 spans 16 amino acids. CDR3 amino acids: CASSPLLAGAYNEQFF. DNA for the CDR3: TGTGCCAGCTCACCACTACTAGCGGGAGCCTACAATGAGCAGTTCTTC. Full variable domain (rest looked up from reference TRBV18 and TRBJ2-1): NAGVMQNPRHLVRRRGQEARLRCSPMKGHSHVYWYRQLPEEGLKFMVYLQKENIIDESGMPKERFSAEFPKEGPSILRIQQVVRGDSAAYFCASSPLLAGAYNEQFFGPGTRLTVL.

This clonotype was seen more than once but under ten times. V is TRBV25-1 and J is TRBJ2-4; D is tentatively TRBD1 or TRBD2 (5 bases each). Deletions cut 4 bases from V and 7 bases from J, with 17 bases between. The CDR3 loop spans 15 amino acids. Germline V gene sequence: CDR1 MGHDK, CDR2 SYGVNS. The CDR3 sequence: CASSATIVGVNIQYF. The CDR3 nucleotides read TGTGCCAGCAGTGCGACCATCGTGGGGGTCAACATTCAGTACTTC.

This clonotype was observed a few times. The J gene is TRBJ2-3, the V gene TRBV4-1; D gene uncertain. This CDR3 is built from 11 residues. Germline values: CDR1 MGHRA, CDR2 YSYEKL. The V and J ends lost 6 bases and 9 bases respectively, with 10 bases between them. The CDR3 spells CASRRTLTQYF. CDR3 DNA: TGCGCCAGCAGGCGAACCTTAACGCAGTATTTT.

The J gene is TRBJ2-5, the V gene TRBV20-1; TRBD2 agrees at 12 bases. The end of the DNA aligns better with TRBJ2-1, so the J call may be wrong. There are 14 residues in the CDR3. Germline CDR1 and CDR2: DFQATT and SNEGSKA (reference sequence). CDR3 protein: CSAPTSGRPNEQFF. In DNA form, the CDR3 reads TGCAGTGCCCCTACTAGCGGGAGGCCCAATGAGCAGTTCTTC.

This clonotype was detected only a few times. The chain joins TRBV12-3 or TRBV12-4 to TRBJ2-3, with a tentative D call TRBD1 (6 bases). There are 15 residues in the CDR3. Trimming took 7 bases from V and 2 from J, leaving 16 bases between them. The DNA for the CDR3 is TGTGCCAGCACCCCAGACAGGAGCAACACAGATACGCAGTATTTT. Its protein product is CASTPDRSNTDTQYF.

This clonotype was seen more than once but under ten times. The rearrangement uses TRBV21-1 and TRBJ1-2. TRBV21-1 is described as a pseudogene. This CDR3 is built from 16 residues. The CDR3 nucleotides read TGTGCCAGCAGCAAAGGTTTCACGGGGGCTAACTATGGCTACACCTTC. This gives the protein CASSKGFTGANYGYTF.

CDR3 coding DNA: TGTGCCAGCAGTACGTCAACTCGGGGCTATCAGCCCCAGCATTTT. It specifies CASSTSTRGYQPQHF. V usage is TRBV6-5 and J usage is TRBJ1-5, with a possible D match to TRBD1 (5 bases). This CDR3 region has 15 residues. Germline loops: CDR1 MNHEY, CDR2 SVGAGI. Deletions cut 5 bases from V and 5 bases from J, with 16 bases between.

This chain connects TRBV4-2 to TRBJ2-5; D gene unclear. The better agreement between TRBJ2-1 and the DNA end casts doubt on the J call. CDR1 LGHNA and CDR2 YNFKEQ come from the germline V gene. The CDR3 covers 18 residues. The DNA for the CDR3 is TGTGCCAGCAGCCAGTTCGTATCAGAGACGCCCGGAAACAATGAGCAGTTCTTC. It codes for CASSQFVSETPGNNEQFF.

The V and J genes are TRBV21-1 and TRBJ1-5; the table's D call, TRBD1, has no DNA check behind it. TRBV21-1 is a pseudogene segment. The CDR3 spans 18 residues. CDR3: CASSKAVTGDNCNQPQHF. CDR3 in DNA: TGTGCCAGCAGCAAAGCAGTAACAGGGGATAATTGCAATCAGCCCCAGCATTTT.

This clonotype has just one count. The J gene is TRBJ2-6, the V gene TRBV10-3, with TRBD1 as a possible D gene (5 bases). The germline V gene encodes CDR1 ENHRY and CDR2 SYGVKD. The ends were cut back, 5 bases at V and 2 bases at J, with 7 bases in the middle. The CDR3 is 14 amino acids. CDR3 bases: TGTGCCATCAGTAGACAGACTGGGGCCAACGTCCTGACTTTC. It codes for CAISRQTGANVLTF.